The 26 T cell receptor beta chains in this list originate from one sample, sequenced in a study of T cell changes during pregnancy in multiple sclerosis. Libraries were prepared by immunoSEQ multiplex PCR; TCRdb keeps only in-frame clonotypes and omits some of them. The data show approximately 40,000 clones, around 90% seen once. The sample was CD8+ T cells from peripheral blood mononuclear cells, taken in the third trimester of pregnancy. The receptors originated from a female donor with multiple sclerosis, enrolled in a pregnancy study.

The rearrangement joins TRBV2 to TRBJ2-2, with 9 bases aligning to TRBD1. This CDR3 comprises 17 residues. Germline lookup yields CDR1 SNHLY and CDR2 FYNNEI. V lost 7 bases, J lost 6 bases, and 15 bases stayed unmatched. CDR3 DNA sequence: TGTGCCAGCATGGGGTCCAGGGGGACAGGGATCTCCGGGGAGCTGTTTTTT. Amino acid sequence: CASMGSRGTGISGELFF.

The V call is TRBV28, the J call TRBJ1-2, with 10 bases aligning to TRBD1. V lost 5 bases to trimming and J lost 8 bases; unmatched junction nucleotides: 8. CDR3 length equals 14 residues. Looked up from germline, CDR1 is MDHEN and CDR2 is SYDVKM. The CDR3 coding sequence is TGTGCCAGCAGTCCGATCGGGACAGGGGTCGGCTACACCTTC. It is translated as CASSPIGTGVGYTF.

The V call is TRBV7-9, the J call TRBJ2-7; D not resolved. This CDR3 has 13 amino acids. The germline CDR1 and CDR2 sequences are SEHNR and FQNEAQ (reference sequence). V was pared by 6 bases and J by 2 bases, with 11 bases between. The CDR3 region has the DNA TGTGCCAGCAGTCCAACTGCTACCTACGAGCAGTACTTC. This sequence encodes CASSPTATYEQYF.

The rearrangement uses TRBV25-1 and TRBJ2-1, with 13 bases lining up with TRBD2. Germline V gene sequence: CDR1 MGHDK, CDR2 SYGVNS. The V gene end was trimmed by 3 bases and the J gene end by 3 bases; junction bases not matched to a gene: 5. The CDR3 runs 17 residues. The CDR3 region has the DNA TGTGCCAGCAGTGACGGACTAGCGGGAGTTGGCTACAATGAGCAGTTCTTC. This encodes CASSDGLAGVGYNEQFF. The variable domain in full, with the rest retrieved from reference TRBV25-1 and TRBJ2-1, is EADIYQTPRYLVIGTGKKITLECSQTMGHDKMYWYQQDPGMELHLIHYSYGVNSTEKGDLSSESTVSRIRTEHFPLTLESARPSHTSQYLCASSDGLAGVGYNEQFFGPGTRLTVL.

This chain joins TRBV13 and TRBJ2-5; 10 bases are a match to TRBD1. Per the germline V gene, CDR1 is PRHDT and CDR2 is FYEKMQ (reference sequence). This CDR3 spans 15 amino acids. V trimming: 5 bases; J trimming: 5 bases; junction bases outside the gene matches: 8. The CDR3 region has the DNA TGTGCCAGCAGCCCGAGACAGGGGGCATTGGAGACCCAGTACTTC. This codes for CASSPRQGALETQYF.

The J gene is TRBJ2-2, the V gene TRBV9, with 10 bases aligning to TRBD2. The V segment lost 0 bases and the J segment 7 bases; nucleotides outside the gene matches: 6. This CDR3 region has 16 residues. Germline assignment: CDR1 SGDLS and CDR2 YYNGEE. The DNA of the CDR3 is TGTGCCAGCAGCGTAGGTCTAGCGGGAGTTGGCGGGGAGCTGTTTTTT. This encodes CASSVGLAGVGGELFF. The whole variable domain, remainder taken from reference TRBV9 and TRBJ2-2, is DSGVTQTPKHLITATGQRVTLRCSPRSGDLSVYWYQQSLDQGLQFLIQYYNGEERAKGNILERFSAQQFPDLHSELNLSSLELGDSALYFCASSVGLAGVGGELFFGEGSRLTVL.

The rearrangement links TRBV2 to TRBJ2-7; the match to TRBD2 covers 8 bases. V lost 3 bases, J lost 0 bases, and 4 bases stayed unmatched. The CDR3 contains 15 residues. CDR1 is SNHLY, CDR2 FYNNEI, per germline. This CDR3 reads CASSEGSGTSYEQYF. CDR3 nucleotide sequence: TGTGCCAGCAGTGAGGGTAGCGGGACCTCCTACGAGCAGTACTTC.

The chain employs TRBV7-9 and TRBJ2-7; weak D call: TRBD1 (6 bases). CDR1 is SEHNR and CDR2 is FQNEAQ in the germline V gene (reference sequence). CDR3 length: 13 amino acids. With 3 bases removed from V and 5 bases from J, the gap between germline ends came to 11 bases. The CDR3 DNA reads TGTGCCAGCAGCTTCACCGAGGGGGACGAGCAGTACTTC. Its protein is CASSFTEGDEQYF.

The V call is TRBV9, the J call TRBJ1-1; D possibly corresponds to TRBD1 (6 bases). CDR3 length: 13 amino acids. Trimming stripped 4 bases from V and 6 bases from J, with 13 bases between. Germline values: CDR1 SGDLS, CDR2 YYNGEE. The CDR3 spells CASSFEGGAEAFF. CDR3 DNA: TGTGCCAGCAGCTTCGAGGGGGGGGCTGAAGCTTTCTTT.

The rearrangement uses TRBV27 and TRBJ2-1, with D uncertain. CDR3 size: 12 residues. Trimming stripped 3 bases from V and 6 bases from J, with 6 bases between. The germline gives CDR1 MNHEY, CDR2 SMNVEV (reference sequence). CDR3 amino acids: CASSFNSNEQFF. DNA for the CDR3: TGTGCCAGCAGTTTTAATTCCAATGAGCAGTTCTTC.

The chain couples TRBV5-1 to TRBJ2-7; D gene ambiguous. The germline V gene has CDR1 SGHRS and CDR2 YFSETQ. V shed 0 bases and J shed 2 bases, with 15 bases lying between them. The CDR3 sequence is 16 residues long. CDR3: CASSLEPPQSPYEQYF. CDR3 in DNA: TGCGCCAGCAGCTTGGAACCCCCGCAGTCACCCTACGAGCAGTACTTC.

This chain connects TRBV5-1 to TRBJ2-7; the D gene is possibly TRBD2 (5 bases). The V gene lost 2 bases and the J gene lost 2 bases, with 8 bases spanning the gap. In germline, CDR1 is SGHRS, CDR2 YFSETQ. The CDR3 runs to 13 residues. CDR3 in DNA: TGCGCCAGCAGCTTCGGGATGACCTACGAGCAGTACTTC. This codes for CASSFGMTYEQYF.

The rearrangement uses TRBV6-1 and TRBJ2-3; possibly TRBD1 for D (5 bases). This CDR3 has 13 residues. The V gene lost 3 bases and the J gene lost 1 base, with 5 bases spanning the gap. Germline V CDR1 and CDR2: MNHNS, SASEGT. The CDR3 loop reads CASSETGTDTQYF. The CDR3 nucleotides are TGTGCCAGCAGTGAGACAGGCACAGATACGCAGTATTTT.

Note on this clone: One junction end disagrees with the germline gene, perhaps due to a read error. The chain uses TRBV6-5 and TRBJ2-1; 7 nucleotides align to TRBD1. Per germline, CDR1 MNHEY and CDR2 SVGAGI. The CDR3 has 14 residues. The CDR3, as DNA: TGTGCAAGCACGGCAGGGGGTTCCTACAATGAGCAGTTCTTC. Protein: CASTAGGSYNEQFF.

The rearrangement joins TRBV15 to TRBJ2-2, with D tentatively TRBD2 (6 bases). Germline V gene sequence: CDR1 LNHNV, CDR2 YYDKDF (reference sequence). V shed 3 bases and J shed 7 bases, with 15 bases lying between them. The CDR3 sequence is 15 residues long. In DNA, the CDR3 is TGTGCCACCAGCAGGGGTGGGCAGGGAGGCGGGGAGCTGTTTTTT. Translated: CATSRGGQGGGELFF.

J is TRBJ2-2 and V is TRBV7-9; TRBD2 matches at 12 bases. Germline trimming cut 5 bases from V and 3 bases from J; bases unmatched to any gene: 4. Germline V CDR1 and CDR2: SEHNR, FQNEAQ (reference sequence). The CDR3 is 16 amino acids. CDR3 in amino acids: CASSTRLAGDTGELFF. CDR3 nucleotide sequence: TGTGCCAGCAGCACTAGACTAGCGGGAGACACCGGGGAGCTGTTTTTT. The complete variable domain, with remaining parts taken from reference TRBV7-9 and TRBJ2-2, reads DTGVSQNPRHKITKRGQNVTFRCDPISEHNRLYWYRQTLGQGPEFLTYFQNEAQLEKSRLLSDRFSAERPKGSFSTLEIQRTEQGDSAMYLCASSTRLAGDTGELFFGEGSRLTVL.

The rearrangement uses TRBV28 and TRBJ1-1; TRBD1 might be the D (5 bases). The CDR3 loop spans 17 amino acids. CDR1 MDHEN and CDR2 SYDVKM come from the germline V gene. With 5 bases removed from V and 3 bases from J, the gap between germline ends came to 22 bases. This chain's CDR3 is CASSHPPTREDDTEAFF. The DNA of the CDR3 is TGTGCCAGCAGTCACCCCCCTACCAGGGAGGATGACACTGAAGCTTTCTTT.

The V gene is TRBV4-1, the J gene TRBJ2-3; the D gene is possibly TRBD1 (6 bases). Trimming took off 2 bases at V and 0 bases at J, with 15 bases between the two ends. This CDR3 is 17 amino acids long. The germline CDR1 and CDR2 sequences are MGHRA and YSYEKL. The CDR3 sequence is CASSQRGGYSSTDTQYF. As DNA, the CDR3 is TGCGCCAGCAGCCAACGAGGGGGTTACTCTAGCACAGATACGCAGTATTTT.

The CDR3 DNA reads as TGCGCCAGCAGCCAAGATTCCAGGGAAAGGTATGGCTACACCTTC. Its protein product is CASSQDSRERYGYTF. The chain joins TRBV4-3 to TRBJ1-2, with D possibly TRBD1 on 5 matching bases. Germline loops: CDR1 LGHNA, CDR2 YSLEER. V was clipped by 0 bases and J by 5 bases, with 13 bases between them. The CDR3 totals 15 residues.

The chain combines TRBV6-5 with TRBJ2-7; TRBD2 is a possible D gene (6 bases). V lost 4 bases and J lost 0, with 13 bases in between. The CDR3 is 15 residues long. Germline lookup yields CDR1 MNHEY and CDR2 SVGAGI. The CDR3 DNA reads as TGTGCCAGCAGTTCCCCCAGGCGGGACTCCTACGAGCAGTACTTC. Translating gives CASSSPRRDSYEQYF.

The CDR3 region has the DNA TGTGCCAGTAGTTTTTCCGACGAGCAGTACTTC. Translating gives CASSFSDEQYF. V gene TRBV19 combines with J gene TRBJ2-7; D is uncertain. Trimming pared 5 bases from V and 5 bases from J, leaving 7 bases between. The CDR3 sequence is 11 residues long. The germline V gene has CDR1 LNHDA and CDR2 SQIVND (reference sequence).

V is TRBV7-9 and J is TRBJ2-1; D call uncertain. CDR1 is SEHNR and CDR2 is FQNEAQ in the germline V gene (reference sequence). Between the trimmed V and J ends, which lost 2 bases and 4 bases, there was a span of 3 bases. This CDR3 has 12 residues. In DNA, the CDR3 is TGTGCCAGCAGCTTACAGTACAATGAGCAGTTCTTC. The encoded protein is CASSLQYNEQFF.

The V call is TRBV4-3, the J call TRBJ2-1; D is perhaps TRBD2 (6 bases). The germline CDR1 and CDR2 sequences are LGHNA and YSLEER. With 0 bases removed from V and 4 bases from J, the gap between germline ends came to 13 bases. This CDR3 region has 16 residues. The CDR3 loop is CASSQEEGSGYNEQFF. CDR3 nucleotide sequence: TGCGCCAGCAGCCAAGAAGAAGGGAGCGGGTACAATGAGCAGTTCTTC.

The gene calls are TRBV2 and TRBJ2-3, with 9 positions matching TRBD2. Germline loops: CDR1 SNHLY, CDR2 FYNNEI. V trimming: 7 bases; J trimming: 1 base; junction bases outside the gene matches: 3. The CDR3 has 14 residues. The DNA for the CDR3 is TGTGCCAGCAAGACTAGCGGAGGCACAGATACGCAGTATTTT. Translated, it gives CASKTSGGTDTQYF.

This chain uses TRBV28 with TRBJ2-2; possible D gene TRBD1, 5 bases. This CDR3 contains 13 residues. Germline assignment: CDR1 MDHEN and CDR2 SYDVKM. Trimming left V 7 bases short and J 3 bases short, with 9 bases between. The CDR3 nucleotides are TGTGCCAGCACGACAGTATACACCGGGGAGCTGTTTTTT. Protein product: CASTTVYTGELFF.

The V call is TRBV10-3, the J call TRBJ1-2; 7 bases match TRBD1. The V gene end was trimmed by 6 bases and the J gene end by 7 bases; junction bases not matched to a gene: 5. The CDR3 loop spans 12 amino acids. Germline assignment: CDR1 ENHRY and CDR2 SYGVKD. CDR3 protein: CAISDNRGGYTF. CDR3 coding DNA: TGTGCCATCAGCGACAACAGGGGTGGCTACACCTTC.